This T cell receptor beta chain came from a study of CD8 T cells in Susac syndrome. The authors reverse transcribed roughly 0.5 to 1 ug RNA with random hexamers. TCRdb reprocessed the immunoSEQ multiplex PCR reads via MiXCR and lists one record per CDR3 protein. The table records hundreds of thousands of distinct CDR3 sequences, about 94% of them present only once. The CDR3 extends over 13 amino acids. Germline lookup yields CDR1 MNHEY and CDR2 SVGEGT. Between the trimmed V and J ends, which lost 6 bases and 6 bases, there was a span of 13 bases. The receptor comes from a human donor with multiple sclerosis. What was sequenced was CD8+ T cells from PBMCs. The chain employs TRBV6-2 or TRBV6-3 and TRBJ2-3; D is perhaps TRBD1 or TRBD2 (5 bases each). DNA for the CDR3: TGTGCCAGCAGGCGAGGGGCGAGTGATACGCAGTATTTT. Translated: CASRRGASDTQYF.